This T cell receptor beta chain appears in the sequencing data of a study of cytomegalovirus exposure and HLA in healthy donors. Study-wide points: A later analysis appeared to link common viral pathogens to several of the most significant clusters.

Trimming at V came to 5 bases and at J to 2 bases, leaving 2 bases not matched to a gene. Per germline, CDR1 SGHAT and CDR2 FQNNGV. This CDR3 is built from 15 residues. About this clone itself: As yet, its antigen is unknown.

PCR employed 60 Vbeta and 13 Jbeta primers. This table comes from immunoSEQ multiplex PCR, and its TCRdb copy is limited to in-frame clones, with some not included. The sample records some 180,000 clones, about four fifths being singletons. This chain uses TRBV11-2 with TRBJ2-7, with 14 nucleotides matching TRBD2. Specimen: PBMCs. The receptor's source is a woman between 18 and 29 years old in good health and CMV-seronegative. The CDR3 DNA reads TGTGCCAGCAGCCTGGGACTAGCGGGAGCCTACGAGCAGTACTTC. Its translation: CASSLGLAGAYEQYF.